This T cell receptor (beta chain) was identified during a study of T-cell reconstitution after alpha-beta-depleted transplantation in children. Study conclusions and caveats: A year post-transplant, T-cell counts and diversity derived mostly from newly produced T cells. It was reported that alpha-beta T cells came from several hundred expanded graft clones (about two months after transplant). High day-60 TCRbeta diversity in some patients came from surviving recipient T cells and thymic progenitors.

Unique molecular identifiers were incorporated into the prepared TCRbeta library. MiXCR, applied by TCRdb to the PCR reads, yields one record per CDR3 protein. The sample has 250,000 to 350,000 distinct CDR3 sequences; 23% are singletons. Points on this clonotype: Its antigen is still unknown.

From germline, CDR1 is ENHRY and CDR2 SYGVKD. V lost 1 base and J lost 4, with 5 bases in between. This CDR3 spans 13 amino acids. Material: PBMCs, mostly from graft donor cells, obtained 180 days after TCRalphabeta/CD19-depleted stem cell transplant. The clonotype originates from a male patient under 18 who had a stem cell transplant for acute lymphoblastic leukemia, so the T cells may come from the graft donor. The chain uses TRBV10-3 and TRBJ2-1; the D is unclear. The CDR3 sequence is CAISEYTYNEQFF. CDR3 in DNA: TGTGCCATCAGTGAGTACACTTACAATGAGCAGTTCTTC.